The clone carrying this TCR beta chain was counted at least ten times. Germline V gene sequence: CDR1 SGHAT, CDR2 FQNNGV. This CDR3 spans 15 amino acids. V gave up 5 bases and J gave up 4 bases; unmatched junction bases: 7. TCRdb re-derived calls from the RT-PCR reads in MiXCR, one entry per CDR3 protein. The sample comprises some 480,000 distinct CDR3 sequences, approximately 10% of which are singletons, and approximately 12% rests with the top ten. The data are from a study of response to subunit inactivated influenza vaccine. This material consisted of PBMCs from blood, taken around seven weeks after vaccination. The sequence derives from a man in his fifties who received an inactivated influenza vaccine. The chain has TRBV11-2 and TRBJ2-5; 10 bases match TRBD1. In nucleotides, the CDR3 is TGTGCCAGCAGCCCGCGGACAGGGGGAGGAGAGACCCAGTACTTC. Translation: CASSPRTGGGETQYF.